Below, one T cell receptor beta chain is given with its context. The antigen is undetermined. Sequencing used immunoSEQ multiplex PCR; TCRdb keeps in-frame clones, though not all of them. Of 80,000 to 100,000 clones in the sample, approximately 90% were seen once. This sample is drawn from a study of graft-versus-host responses after intestinal transplantation. Study context: Induction using anti-thymocyte globulin, followed by tacrolimus and steroids for roughly 3 years, was given to all recipients. Overall study results and limits: Recipient marrow contained GvH clones, some of which appeared first in ileum or blood. Allografts of patients with graft-donor T cell macrochimerism showed high graft-versus-host to host-versus-graft clone ratios. Early post-transplant falls in HvG clones accompanied the peak levels of circulating GvH clones.

Trimming removed 1 base from V and 0 bases from J, with 4 bases in between. The germline CDR1 and CDR2 sequences are GTSNPN and SVGIG (reference sequence). The CDR3 contains 12 residues. This sample comprised unstimulated CD4+ T cells sorted from spleen or lymph node cells, obtained before intestinal transplant. The chain is built from TRBV30 and TRBJ2-7; D gene uncertain. The sequence came from a human donor who received an intestinal transplant. CDR3 sequence reads: CAWSAVSYEQYF. Written as DNA, the CDR3 is TGTGCCTGGAGTGCAGTCTCCTACGAGCAGTACTTC.